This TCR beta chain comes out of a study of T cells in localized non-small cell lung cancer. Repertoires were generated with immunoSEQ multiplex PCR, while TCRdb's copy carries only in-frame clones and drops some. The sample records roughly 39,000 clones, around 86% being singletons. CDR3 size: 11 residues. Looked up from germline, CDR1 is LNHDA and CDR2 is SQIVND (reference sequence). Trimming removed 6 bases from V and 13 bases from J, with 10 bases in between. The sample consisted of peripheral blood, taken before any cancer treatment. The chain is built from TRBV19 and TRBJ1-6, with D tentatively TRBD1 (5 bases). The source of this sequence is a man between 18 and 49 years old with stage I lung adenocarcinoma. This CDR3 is CASRREGPLHF. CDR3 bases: TGTGCCAGTAGAAGGGAGGGGCCCCTCCACTTT.